The present T cell receptor beta chain was sequenced within a study of neurological immune-mediated disorders. 5'RACE with 10-nucleotide random UMIs generated the cDNA. Over 180 million TCR-beta sequences from 15-18 subjects were obtained in each sequencing run. TCRdb re-analysed the 5' RACE reads in MiXCR, keeping a single row per CDR3 protein. The sample records some 26,000 distinct CDR3 sequences, approximately 6.6% being singletons. Stored at -80 C, 2 million PBMCs were the source of the unsorted libraries. Study findings and constraints: HTLV-1-associated myelopathy led in TCR clonal expansion, while multiple sclerosis ranked lowest, below healthy controls.

The CDR3 has 15 residues. Germline CDR1 reads DFQATT; CDR2 reads SNEGSKA (reference sequence). Note on this clonotype: What it recognizes is unknown. This sequence may be a read error, since a much larger clone differs from it by one base.

The V and J genes are TRBV20-1 and TRBJ2-7; 10 nucleotides agree with TRBD2. The sample comprised PBMCs. The receptor comes from a woman between 45 and 65 years old in good health. CDR3 in DNA: TGCATTGCTAGAGATGGGGCTAGCGGGGGCAACGAGCAGTACTTC. This encodes CIARDGASGGNEQYF.